These T cell receptor beta chains were read from a single sample in a study of blood T cell repertoires in COVID-19. This table comes from immunoSEQ multiplex PCR, and its TCRdb copy is limited to in-frame clones, with some not included. Here the sample spans hundreds of thousands of clones, approximately 90% being singletons. What was sequenced was peripheral blood. The receptors were gathered from a woman in her forties or fifties who had recovered from COVID-19. Both conserved end residues are part of each CDR3. A D gene is named only where the DNA matches it firmly. Clone size, where shown, is once, few, many, or a class for clones that have expanded.

clone_size,j_call,v_call,d_call,cdr3_aa,cdr3_nt
-,TRBJ1-2,TRBV24-1,TRBD1,CATSDYKGAEYGYTF,TGTGCCACCAGTGATTACAAGGGGGCAGAATATGGCTACACCTTC
-,TRBJ1-1,TRBV7-2,TRBD1,CASSSLRQGTEAFF,TGTGCCAGCAGCTCACTCAGACAGGGTACTGAAGCTTTCTTT
-,TRBJ1-1,TRBV27,-,CASSRTGPNTEAFF,TGTGCCAGCAGTCGAACAGGGCCAAACACTGAAGCTTTCTTT
-,TRBJ1-4,TRBV5-6,-,CASSRRVERKLFF,TGTGCCAGCAGCAGGAGGGTGGAGAGGAAACTGTTTTTT
-,TRBJ1-2,TRBV24-1,-,CATSDCHGRVPTYYGYTF,TGTGCCACCAGTGATTGCCATGGTCGGGTCCCCACCTATTATGGCTACACCTTC
-,TRBJ1-2,TRBV2,TRBD1,CASRDRVYYTF,TGTGCCAGCAGGGACAGGGTGTACTACACCTTC
-,TRBJ1-3,TRBV19,-,CASSILRGWGNTIYF,TGTGCCAGTAGCATCCTCAGGGGATGGGGAAACACCATATATTTT
-,TRBJ1-1,TRBV6-2/TRBV6-3,-,CASSYRGFDTEAFF,TGTGCCAGCAGTTACAGGGGGTTCGACACTGAAGCTTTCTTT
-,TRBJ2-1,TRBV7-9,-,CASSLGGRGHPHNEQFF,TGTGCCAGCAGCTTAGGGGGCAGGGGCCACCCCCACAATGAGCAGTTCTTC
-,TRBJ1-1,TRBV9,-,CASSAGGEGTEAFF,TGTGCCAGCAGCGCCGGAGGGGAGGGAACTGAAGCTTTCTTT
-,TRBJ1-6,TRBV6-5,-,CASSYSRAPLHF,TGTGCCAGCAGTTACTCAAGAGCACCCCTCCACTTT
-,TRBJ1-5,TRBV18,-,CASSPLSGWGNQPQHF,TGTGCCAGCTCACCCCTGAGCGGTTGGGGCAATCAGCCCCAGCATTTT
-,TRBJ1-1,TRBV7-2,-,CASSPLIVDTEAFF,TGTGCCAGCAGCCCACTAATAGTCGACACTGAAGCTTTCTTT
-,TRBJ1-1,TRBV28,-,CASSSPPHGNTEAFF,TGTGCCAGCAGTTCCCCTCCCCACGGTAACACTGAAGCTTTCTTT
-,TRBJ2-1,TRBV7-2,-,CASSLISEQFF,TGTGCCAGCAGCTTAATTAGTGAGCAGTTCTTC
-,TRBJ1-5,TRBV7-2,TRBD1,CASSTDRATYQPQHF,TGTGCCAGCAGCACGGACAGGGCAACCTATCAGCCCCAGCATTTT
-,TRBJ2-2,TRBV30,-,CAWRPLGRLNTGELFF,TGTGCCTGGAGACCCCTGGGGCGGCTGAACACCGGGGAGCTGTTTTTT
-,TRBJ2-7,TRBV18,-,CASSRLGQIYEQYF,TGTGCCAGCTCACGCCTCGGACAGATCTACGAGCAGTACTTC
once,TRBJ2-2,TRBV19,-,CASSQAQRAGIGELFF,TGTGCCAGTAGTCAGGCGCAGAGGGCAGGCATCGGGGAGCTGTTTTTT
-,TRBJ1-1,TRBV5-1,TRBD1,CASSIKQGAAEAFF,TGCGCCAGCAGTATCAAGCAGGGGGCCGCTGAAGCTTTCTTT
-,TRBJ1-4,TRBV10-3,-,CAIKGGANEKLFF,TGTGCCATCAAAGGGGGAGCTAATGAAAAACTGTTTTTT
once,TRBJ1-6,TRBV5-1,TRBD1,CASSLVSGTASSYNSPLHF,TGCGCCAGCAGCTTGGTTTCCGGGACAGCGAGCTCCTATAATTCACCCCTCCACTTT
-,TRBJ1-1,TRBV30,-,CAWNLYGAQGTEAFF,TGTGCCTGGAATCTATATGGGGCCCAGGGCACTGAAGCTTTCTTT
-,TRBJ2-1,TRBV27,-,CASSLAHADNEQFF,TGTGCCAGCAGTCTTGCGCATGCCGACAATGAGCAGTTCTTC
-,TRBJ1-2,TRBV19,TRBD1,CASSPADRVVHGYTF,TGTGCCAGTAGTCCGGCGGACAGGGTGGTCCATGGCTACACCTTC
-,TRBJ1-1,TRBV10-3,-,CAAGKRGDTEAFF,TGTGCCGCGGGAAAGAGGGGTGACACTGAAGCTTTCTTT
-,TRBJ1-5,TRBV21-1,-,CATPRTGDNQPQHF,TGTGCCACCCCTCGGACAGGCGACAATCAGCCCCAGCATTTT
-,TRBJ2-3,TRBV12-3/TRBV12-4,-,CASRRDSTDTQYF,TGTGCCAGCAGGCGGGATTCGACAGATACGCAGTATTTT
-,TRBJ1-1,TRBV12-3/TRBV12-4,-,CASSLAGLPRAFF,TGTGCCAGCAGTTTAGCCGGCCTACCTAGGGCTTTCTTT
once,TRBJ1-5,TRBV9,-,CASSVDGAQPQHF,TGTGCCAGCAGCGTAGATGGGGCTCAGCCCCAGCATTTT
few,TRBJ2-1,TRBV2,TRBD2,CASRRGLAGPEQFF,TGTGCCAGCAGGAGGGGACTAGCGGGGCCTGAGCAGTTCTTC
-,TRBJ2-5,TRBV12-3/TRBV12-4,-,CASSWSRDQYF,TGTGCCAGCAGTTGGAGCCGTGACCAGTACTTC